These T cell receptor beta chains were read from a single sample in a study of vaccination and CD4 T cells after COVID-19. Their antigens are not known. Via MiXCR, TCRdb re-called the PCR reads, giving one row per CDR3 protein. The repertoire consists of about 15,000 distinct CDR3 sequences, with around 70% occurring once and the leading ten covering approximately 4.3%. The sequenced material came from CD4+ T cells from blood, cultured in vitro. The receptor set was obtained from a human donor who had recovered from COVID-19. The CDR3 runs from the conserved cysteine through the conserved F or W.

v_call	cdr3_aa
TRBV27	CASSLVGSTDTQYF
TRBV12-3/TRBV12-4	CASSPGVRYGYTF
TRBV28	CASSSAKQLLTSNQPQHF
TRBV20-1	CSATSARQGGGNDQPQHF
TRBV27	CASSLSSSRFINYGYTF
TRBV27	CASKVAGGEYWTGELFF
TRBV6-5	CASSYHGRSYGYTF
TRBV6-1	CASTRQQETQYF
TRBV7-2	CASSRDRSTDTQYF
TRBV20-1	CSARDFLRQASNQPQHF
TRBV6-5	CASSYLGGGQPQHF
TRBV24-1	CATSELLRGNEQFF
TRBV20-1	CSARDWGGSTDTQYF
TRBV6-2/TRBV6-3	CASSYPGWSTEAFF
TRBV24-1	CATTSDTDTQYF
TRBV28	CASWSGTSGNQPQHF